These 21 T cell receptor beta chains came from one sample sequenced in a study of beta chain features in type 1 diabetes listed by TCRdb under 2018. Libraries came from the immunoSEQ multiplex PCR assay. The entire isolated RNA was reverse transcribed using the High Capacity cDNA Reverse Transcription Kit, and thus expressed TCRB transcripts were sequenced. This immuneACCESS table, as held by TCRdb, lists in-frame sequences with V and J called but not all clones. Of the missing ones, under half trace to an unresolved V gene in checked studies; the others have no known cause. Within this sample are some 400,000 clones, with about 15% of them counted one time only. The ten largest clones represent around 0.02% of the sample. The sequencing sample was made of naive CD4+ T cells from blood. The cell subset or site label for this specimen denotes: true naive CD4+ T cells. The receptors originated from a woman aged 18 to 35 in good health.

This chain links TRBV18 with TRBJ2-1; D possibly corresponds to TRBD1 (5 bases). Trimming removed 3 bases at V and 5 bases at J, with 8 bases between. Germline V CDR1 and CDR2: KGHSH, LQKENI. CDR3 length equals 13 residues. This CDR3 reads CASSPQQDNEQFF. In nucleotides, the CDR3 is TGTGCCAGCTCACCTCAACAGGACAATGAGCAGTTCTTC. The variable domain in full, completed from reference TRBV18 and TRBJ2-1, reads NAGVMQNPRHLVRRRGQEARLRCSPMKGHSHVYWYRQLPEEGLKFMVYLQKENIIDESGMPKERFSAEFPKEGPSILRIQQVVRGDSAAYFCASSPQQDNEQFFGPGTRLTVL.

This clone was detected only a few times. This sequence joins TRBV19 and TRBJ1-5; D is ambiguous. There are 12 residues in the CDR3. V was cut by 5 bases and J by 3 bases, with 5 bases left in between. From germline, CDR1 is LNHDA and CDR2 SQIVND (reference sequence). The CDR3 here is CASSQINQPQHF. The DNA for the CDR3 is TGTGCCAGTAGTCAGATCAATCAGCCCCAGCATTTT. The variable domain in full, completed from reference TRBV19 and TRBJ1-5, reads DGGITQSPKYLFRKEGQNVTLSCEQNLNHDAMYWYRQDPGQGLRLIYYSQIVNDFQKGDIAEGYSVSREKKESFPLTVTSAQKNPTAFYLCASSQINQPQHFGDGTRLSIL.

This clone occurred a few times. The chain combines TRBV7-2 with TRBJ2-7, with D possibly TRBD2 on 6 matching bases. The germline CDR1 and CDR2 sequences are SGHTA and FQGNSA. The CDR3 is made up of 14 amino acids. Trimming left V 5 bases short and J 0 bases short, with 11 bases between. The CDR3: CASSQDYNSYEQYF. The CDR3 coding sequence is TGTGCCAGCAGCCAGGACTATAACTCCTACGAGCAGTACTTC.

This clone turned up a few times. V gene TRBV7-9 combines with J gene TRBJ2-7; possible D gene TRBD1, 5 bases. In germline, CDR1 is SEHNR, CDR2 FQNEAQ (reference sequence). Trimming shortened V by 8 bases and J by 2 bases, and 13 bases separated the two germline ends. The CDR3 has 13 amino acids. The DNA for the CDR3 is TGTGCCAGCGGGTCAGGGCACACCTACGAGCAGTACTTC. Translating it yields CASGSGHTYEQYF.

The rearrangement links TRBV1 to TRBJ2-2; the table's D call, TRBD2, has no DNA check behind it. TRBV1 is a listed pseudogene. This CDR3 contains 16 residues. Here the CDR3 DNA reads TGCACCAGCAGCCAAAGGCGGGAGCAGAACACCGGGGAGCTGTTTTTT. Its translation: CTSSQRREQNTGELFF.

CDR3 region: CASSPMGLAGRDTQYF. DNA of the CDR3: TGTGCCAGCAGCCCCATGGGACTAGCGGGAAGAGATACGCAGTATTTT. The chain recombines TRBV14 with TRBJ2-3, with 13 bases fitting TRBD2. Per the germline V gene, CDR1 is SGHDN and CDR2 is FVKESK. The CDR3 covers 16 residues. Trimming at V came to 4 bases and at J to 5 bases, leaving 6 bases not matched to a gene. The full variable domain, with the rest looked up from reference TRBV14 and TRBJ2-3, is EAGVTQFPSHSVIEKGQTVTLRCDPISGHDNLYWYRRVMGKEIKFLLHFVKESKQDESGMPNNRFLAERTGGTYSTLKVQPAELEDSGVYFCASSPMGLAGRDTQYFGPGTRLTVL.

The table lists this clone with a few counts. The chain links TRBV29-1 to TRBJ2-3; a possible D gene is TRBD1 (6 bases). Germline assignment: CDR1 SQVTM and CDR2 ANQGSEA. The CDR3 is 12 amino acids. V lost 6 bases and J 2 bases, leaving 9 bases between the germline ends. The CDR3 region is CSVGQLTDTQYF. The CDR3 DNA reads as TGCAGCGTCGGACAGCTCACAGATACGCAGTATTTT.

The rearrangement links TRBV27 to TRBJ2-2, with D tentatively TRBD1 (6 bases). Trimming took 5 bases from V and 3 from J, leaving 25 bases between them. This CDR3 has 19 amino acids. CDR1 and CDR2 (germline): MNHEY, SMNVEV (reference sequence). CDR3 protein: CASSPPQFSRGRDTGELFF. In DNA, the CDR3 is TGTGCCAGCAGTCCACCACAGTTCTCCAGGGGCCGGGACACCGGGGAGCTGTTTTTT.

This chain joins TRBV29-1 and TRBJ2-1, with 10 bases matching TRBD2. Germline V gene sequence: CDR1 SQVTM, CDR2 ANQGSEA. CDR3 length: 14 residues. The trim removed 7 bases at V and 10 bases at J, leaving 13 bases unmatched. CDR3 in DNA: TGCAGCGCCCTCCCCAGCGGGAGGGCTACGGAGCAGTTCTTC. Amino acids: CSALPSGRATEQFF.

The V call is TRBV28, the J call TRBJ2-1, with 11 bases identical to TRBD2. CDR1 is MDHEN, CDR2 SYDVKM, per germline. V lost 9 bases to trimming and J lost 8 bases; unmatched junction nucleotides: 9. There are 14 residues in the CDR3. The CDR3 DNA follows: TGTGCCAGTCGACTAGCGGGATGGCTAGATGAGCAGTTCTTC. It specifies CASRLAGWLDEQFF.

The table lists this clone with a few counts. The chain combines TRBV4-3 with TRBJ2-3; 10 bases line up with TRBD1. V trimming: 4 bases; J trimming: 3 bases; junction bases outside the gene matches: 10. The length of the CDR3 is 17 residues. Germline assignment: CDR1 LGHNA and CDR2 YSLEER. CDR3 nucleotide sequence: TGCGCCAGCAGCCTCCACCCGGGACAGGGGTTGACAGATACGCAGTATTTT. Its protein product is CASSLHPGQGLTDTQYF.

This chain joins TRBV15 and TRBJ2-1; D is possibly TRBD1 (6 bases). V was shortened by 0 bases and J by 3 bases, with 9 bases between the two germline ends. CDR1 LNHNV and CDR2 YYDKDF come from the germline V gene (reference sequence). This CDR3 has 15 amino acids. The CDR3: CATSREDRFYNEQFF. The CDR3 nucleotides read TGTGCCACCAGCAGAGAGGACAGATTCTACAATGAGCAGTTCTTC.

This clone was recorded a few times. The chain couples TRBV29-1 to TRBJ1-5; 9 bases line up with TRBD1. Germline trimming cut 7 bases from V and 5 bases from J; bases unmatched to any gene: 9. Germline V gene lookup returns CDR1 SQVTM and CDR2 ANQGSEA. The length of the CDR3 is 14 residues. For the CDR3, the DNA is TGCAGCGCTTTAACGGGGGACAGGGATCAGCCCCAGCATTTT. This translates into CSALTGDRDQPQHF.

The rearrangement links TRBV19 to TRBJ2-1; 10 bases fit TRBD1. Trimming cost V 7 bases and J 8 bases; bases outside gene matches: 8. Looked up from germline, CDR1 is LNHDA and CDR2 is SQIVND (reference sequence). The CDR3 has 14 amino acids. CDR3 sequence (DNA): TGTGCCAGTAAAAGACAGGGGGCGATCGATGAGCAGTTCTTC. Protein: CASKRQGAIDEQFF.

This clone has more than one count but fewer than ten. This chain joins TRBV7-2 and TRBJ2-1, with 10 bases aligning to TRBD2. The V segment lost 5 bases and the J segment 7 bases; nucleotides outside the gene matches: 11. The CDR3 covers 16 residues. Germline-derived CDR1 and CDR2 are SGHTA and FQGNSA. CDR3 DNA: TGTGCCAGCAGCCGAGACACTAGCGGGATATTGAATGAGCAGTTCTTC. This sequence encodes CASSRDTSGILNEQFF.

The J gene is TRBJ2-7, the V gene TRBV5-1; 9 bases agree with TRBD1. V lost 0 bases to trimming and J lost 2 bases; unmatched junction nucleotides: 3. In germline, CDR1 is SGHRS, CDR2 YFSETQ. This CDR3 is built from 15 residues. The CDR3, as DNA: TGCGCCAGCAGCTTGGTGGGACAGGGAGCCTACGAGCAGTACTTC. Translating it yields CASSLVGQGAYEQYF.

The chain links TRBV19 to TRBJ2-3, with 8 positions matching TRBD2. Trimming took 2 bases from V and 4 from J; bases not matched to a gene: 5. Germline values: CDR1 LNHDA, CDR2 SQIVND (reference sequence). The CDR3 is made up of 15 amino acids. The CDR3 protein is CASSIISGTADTQYF. The CDR3 DNA is TGTGCCAGTAGTATAATTAGCGGGACTGCAGATACGCAGTATTTT.

The chain couples TRBV15 to TRBJ2-1; D is unclear. V was cut by 9 bases and J by 2 bases, with 14 bases left in between. The CDR3 length is 14 residues. From germline, CDR1 is LNHNV and CDR2 YYDKDF (reference sequence). CDR3: CATSRVSTYNEQFF. CDR3 in DNA: TGTGCCACTTCTCGGGTTTCTACCTACAATGAGCAGTTCTTC. The complete variable domain, with remaining parts taken from reference TRBV15 and TRBJ2-1, reads DAMVIQNPRYQVTQFGKPVTLSCSQTLNHNVMYWYQQKSSQAPKLLFHYYDKDFNNEADTPDNFQSRRPNTSFCFLDIRSPGLGDTAMYLCATSRVSTYNEQFFGPGTRLTVL.

The chain couples TRBV7-2 to TRBJ1-1; a weak D match, TRBD1 (6 bases). The CDR3 has 15 amino acids. CDR1 and CDR2 from the germline V gene are SGHTA and FQGNSA. V lost 8 bases to trimming and J lost 1 base, with 17 bases between them. In DNA, the CDR3 is TGTGCCAGCCGCTACGCGGGGGCGGCGAACACTGAAGCTTTCTTT. Translation: CASRYAGAANTEAFF.

The chain links TRBV7-9 to TRBJ1-5; 7 bases fit TRBD1. The CDR3 sequence is 17 residues long. Germline V lookup: CDR1 SEHNR, CDR2 FQNEAQ (reference sequence). Germline trimming cut 4 bases from V and 5 bases from J; bases unmatched to any gene: 14. CDR3 nucleotide sequence: TGTGCCAGCAGCTCCACCTTCGTAGGGGGCGGACATCAGCCCCAGCATTTT. Its translation is CASSSTFVGGGHQPQHF.

The chain recombines TRBV30 with TRBJ2-7; 10 bases match TRBD2. There are 15 residues in the CDR3. Looked up from germline, CDR1 is GTSNPN and CDR2 is SVGIG (reference sequence). With V trimmed by 4 bases and J by 3 bases, 9 bases remained unmatched. The CDR3 DNA reads as TGTGCCTGGACTTTCGGACTAGCGGCCAGCTACGAGCAGTACTTC. Residues: CAWTFGLAASYEQYF.